This T cell receptor (beta chain) is drawn from a study of T cells expressing NK-cell markers (dated by TCRdb to 2020 to 2022). Regarding the study in general: Eight or nine donors provided sorted CD3+CD56+NKG2C+, CD3+CD56+NKG2C- and CD3+CD56-NKG2C+ T-cell subsets, whose TCR beta-chain repertoires were profiled. Among the eight sequenced donors, seven were HCMV-seropositive and one was HCMV-seronegative. All eight donors whose samples were sequenced were randomly selected healthy volunteers, three of them men and five women. Illumina HiSeq 2000/2500, MiSeq or NextSeq was used to sequence libraries as 2 x 150 bp reads.

To determine HCMV serostatus, a commercial ELISA kit was used to detect HCMV-specific IgG in serum. Ficoll density gradient centrifugation was used to isolate peripheral blood mononuclear cells from blood. Note on this clonotype: Its antigen target is currently unknown.

Sequencing instrument: Illumina HiSeq 2000. TCR beta cDNA libraries were made by 5'RACE template switching that added a universal primer site and unique molecular identifiers. cDNA synthesis was primed from the TCR beta constant segment, followed by two successive PCR amplification steps. Per the authors' processing: MIGEC was used to demultiplex reads and group the reads by UMI, and MiTCR was used to assemble and quantify clonotypes. Only TCR cDNA sequences supported by at least two reads were kept to exclude erroneous sequences. The tcR package was used for downstream repertoire analysis, with clonotypes matched between fractions based on CDR3 nucleotide sequence plus V segment. VDJmatch was used to annotate antigen specificity against VDJdb, with one amino acid substitution in CDR3 permitted. TCRdb reprocessed the reads, so every CDR3 protein sequence counts as one entry and DNA is not shown. These V and J calls originate from TCRdb's pipeline instead of the authors' own analysis. The table held for this sample gives 150,000 to 160,000 distinct CDR3 sequences. The ten largest clones capture over 35% of the sample.

The CDR3 runs 12 residues from the cysteine to the phenylalanine. This entry has no DNA. CDR1 and CDR2, per the germline V gene (reference sequence), are LNHDA and SQIVND. The paper as a whole reports these results and caveats: Those dominant clonotypes were again the most abundant among CD3+CD56-NKG2C+ cells in a handful of donors, at roughly 28.3-60.1%. For five or six donors, the dominant CD3+CD56+NKG2C+ clonotypes were among the top 10 CD8+ clonotypes and accounted for about 1.0-7.5% of CD8+ T cells. Whether the expanded NKG2C-expressing T cell clones were specific for HCMV antigens remained unclear.

The chain was built from TRBV19 and TRBJ1-1; TCRdb proposes TRBD1, but this gene call is untestable without DNA. The clonotype comes from a woman between 50 and 59 years old in good health. Donor details come from another sample of the same person, matched by shared clones. Sequenced: blood T cells: a sorted CD56 or NKG2C T cell subset, CD4+ or CD8+ T cells, or bulk PBMC T cells (not recorded which). CDR3 sequence: CASRKGDTEAFF.